This record covers a single T cell receptor (beta chain). This clone has a handful of counts. It lacks a known antigen. No much larger clonotype is one base removed from it; base qualities were not supplied. Other DNA variants within this sample encode the same CDR3. The data were obtained in a study of shared clonotypes between healthy human individuals (dated by TCRdb to 2020 to 2022). For the study in its entirety: Three men and two women, aged 18 to 49 years, made up the cohort. Per donor, three plates each were used for CD4 naive and CD4 memory, two for CD8 naive, and one for CD8 memory. To increase sequencing depth and limit assay-specific biases, TCR repertoire library preparation and sequencing were carried out by different laboratories using diverse techniques. Leukapheresis yielded between about 0.85 and 9.5 billion PBMCs per donor. The study deeply sequenced blood TCR repertoires of about five healthy adults to estimate repertoire size and the extent of clonotype sharing between individuals. Overall study outcomes, separate from this receptor: Pairwise subsampling indicated that sequencing depth was expected to affect the degree of clonotype sharing among donors. Larger estimated clonotype richness was generally found for naive subsets than for memory subsets. Sampling was restricted to blood, and TCR repertoires in tissue are likely to differ from TCR repertoires in blood. About 4.5% of naive CD4, 3.5% of naive CD8, about 2.4% of memory CD4, and about 0.4% of memory CD8 clonotypes were shared across a few donors. The small number of donors limited the genetic and exposure-history diversity represented. Incomplete sequencing was indicated by rarefaction of sorted-subset datasets, despite the large sequencing depth. Higher generation probabilities were observed for clonotypes shared by all four sorted-subset donors than for non-shared clonotypes.

CDR1 WSHSY and CDR2 SAAADI are derived from the germline V gene. Its CDR3 holds 13 amino acids, cysteine through phenylalanine. Only the CDR3 part of the read is kept: 39 bases, read in frame from the first base. The germline V end is reduced by 6 bases and the J end by 3 bases; junction bases left unmatched: 4. Donors were healthy HIV-negative adults with no recently reported acute infections or vaccinations. All donors were Caucasian adults living in Nashville, Tennessee, USA. CD4+ T cells were enriched through magnetic negative selection, after which naive cells were positively selected on CD45RA and the remaining negative fraction served as the memory subset. Blood was obtained by leukapheresis, after which PBMCs were separated by Ficoll-Histopaque density gradient centrifugation and cryopreserved in liquid nitrogen vapor phase. Analytical flow cytometry was used to check the purity and quantity of each magnetically sorted T cell population. Genomic DNA was isolated from each sorted fraction and quantified by UV absorbance on a Nanodrop 2000c.

Using the deep immunoSEQ assay, TCR CDR3 regions were amplified from genomic DNA by multiplex PCR. Extracted genomic DNA from each cell subset was distributed evenly across all wells of several immunoSEQ 96-well plates, and each plate was treated as a replicate. For sorted subsets, 200 to 250 ng of genomic DNA, equivalent to roughly 30,000 T cell genomes, went into each replicate PCR. The purified libraries were quantified using a Qubit 3.0 fluorometer, sized with a Bioanalyzer 2100, and then quantified again using the KAPA Library Quantification kit. A separate single-read 150-cycle Illumina NextSeq 550 flow cell was used to sequence each immunoSEQ 96-well plate. Processing in the source paper ran as follows. Because the immunoSEQ output included only junctional sequences and no quality scores, the filtering could not be the same as the filtering used for full-length reads. To assign V/J genes and CDR3, sequences were annotated using PyIR, a Python wrapper for IgBLAST v1.9, with IMGT germline references. Reads were removed for weak V/J assignments (E-value above 1e-6), missing CDR3, stop codons, out-of-frame junctions, or ambiguous translated residues. V3J clonotypes were defined by identical inferred V gene, J gene, and CDR3 amino acid sequence. To compute the percentage overlap between repertoires, the number of shared unique clonotypes was divided by the size of the smaller repertoire. Richness of each repertoire was evaluated using RTK rarefaction, the Chao1 estimator, and Recon v2.1 estimates of unobserved clonotypes. Generation probabilities were computed with OLGA for all TCRbeta clonotypes obtained by the gDNA method from several donors. TCRdb's version of the immuneACCESS table is confined to in-frame rearrangements and falls short of the full clone set. An unresolved V gene accounts for under half of the shortfall where checked; the remainder is of unknown origin. The V and J calls and clone size were taken over from that table, and D and trimming were inferred from the DNA. For this sample there are 600,000 to 700,000 clones; about 80% appear just once. Together, the top ten hold around 1.8% of the sample.

This sequence uses TRBV10-2 and TRBJ1-2; TRBD1 agrees with 7 junctional bases. The material sequenced was memory CD4+ T cells sorted from blood. Per the publication, the cell subset or site label means: CD45RA-negative fraction. The TCR originated in a woman between 25 and 40 years old in good health. The CDR3 protein: CASSATGDYGYTF. The sequenced DNA is TGCGCCAGCAGCGCCACAGGGGACTATGGCTACACCTTC.